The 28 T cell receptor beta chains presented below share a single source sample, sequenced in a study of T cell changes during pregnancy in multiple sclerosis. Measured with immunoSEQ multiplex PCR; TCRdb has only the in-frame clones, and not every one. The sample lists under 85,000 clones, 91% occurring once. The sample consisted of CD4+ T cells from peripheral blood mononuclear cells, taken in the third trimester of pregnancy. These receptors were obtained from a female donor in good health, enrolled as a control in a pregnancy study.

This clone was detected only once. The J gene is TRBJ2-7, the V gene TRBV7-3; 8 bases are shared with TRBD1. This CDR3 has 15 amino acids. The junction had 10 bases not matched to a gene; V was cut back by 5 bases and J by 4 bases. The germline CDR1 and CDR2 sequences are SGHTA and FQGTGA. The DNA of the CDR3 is TGTGCCAGCAGCCCCCGGACAGGGCAAAATTACGAGCAGTACTTC. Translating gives CASSPRTGQNYEQYF.

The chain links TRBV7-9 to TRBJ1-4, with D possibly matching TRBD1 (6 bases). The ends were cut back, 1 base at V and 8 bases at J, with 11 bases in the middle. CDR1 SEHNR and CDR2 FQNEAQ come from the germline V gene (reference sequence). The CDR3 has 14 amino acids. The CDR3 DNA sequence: TGTGCCAGCAGCTTAGTTCAGGGGAACGAAAAACTGTTTTTT. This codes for CASSLVQGNEKLFF.

The CDR3 DNA is TGTGCCAGTATCGGGACAGGGAGAAGCAATCAGCCCCAGCATTTT. Its protein is CASIGTGRSNQPQHF. V gene TRBV19 combines with J gene TRBJ1-5; 9 bases line up with TRBD1. The CDR3 contains 15 residues. With 7 bases clipped from V and 1 base from J, the junction kept 5 bases outside the gene matches. Germline V gives CDR1 LNHDA, CDR2 SQIVND (reference sequence).

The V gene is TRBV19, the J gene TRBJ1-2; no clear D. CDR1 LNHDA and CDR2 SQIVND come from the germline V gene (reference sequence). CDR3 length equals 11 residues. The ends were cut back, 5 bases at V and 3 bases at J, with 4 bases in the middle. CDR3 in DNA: TGTGCCAGTAGTCTTCACTATGGCTACACCTTC. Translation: CASSLHYGYTF. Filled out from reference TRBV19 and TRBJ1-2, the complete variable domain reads DGGITQSPKYLFRKEGQNVTLSCEQNLNHDAMYWYRQDPGQGLRLIYYSQIVNDFQKGDIAEGYSVSREKKESFPLTVTSAQKNPTAFYLCASSLHYGYTFGSGTRLTVV.

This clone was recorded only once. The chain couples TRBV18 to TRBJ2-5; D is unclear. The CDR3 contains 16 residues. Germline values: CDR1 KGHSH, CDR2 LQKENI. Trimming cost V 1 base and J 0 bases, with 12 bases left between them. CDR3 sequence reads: CASSPRNRPYQETQYF. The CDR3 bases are TGTGCCAGCTCACCACGCAACAGACCGTACCAAGAGACCCAGTACTTC.

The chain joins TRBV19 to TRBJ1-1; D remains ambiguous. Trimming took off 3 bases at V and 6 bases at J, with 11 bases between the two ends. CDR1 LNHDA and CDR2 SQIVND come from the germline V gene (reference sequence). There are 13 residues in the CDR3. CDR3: CASSMSLEAEAFF. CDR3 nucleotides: TGTGCCAGTAGTATGAGCCTGGAGGCTGAAGCTTTCTTT.

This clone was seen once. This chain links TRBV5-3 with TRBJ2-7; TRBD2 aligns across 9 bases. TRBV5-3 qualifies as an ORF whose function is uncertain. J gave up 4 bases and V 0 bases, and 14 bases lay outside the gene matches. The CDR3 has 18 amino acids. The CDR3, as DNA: TGTGCCAGAAGCTTGGCCGGGGAGTGGCGGGGGGGCGAGTACGAGCAGTACTTC. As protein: CARSLAGEWRGGEYEQYF.

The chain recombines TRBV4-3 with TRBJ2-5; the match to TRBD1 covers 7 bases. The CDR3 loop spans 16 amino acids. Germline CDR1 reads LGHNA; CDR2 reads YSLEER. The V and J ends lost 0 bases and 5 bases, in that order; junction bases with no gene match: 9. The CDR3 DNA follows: TGCGCCAGCAGCCAAGAGGTGAGGGGGCGCGAGGAGACCCAGTACTTC. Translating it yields CASSQEVRGREETQYF.

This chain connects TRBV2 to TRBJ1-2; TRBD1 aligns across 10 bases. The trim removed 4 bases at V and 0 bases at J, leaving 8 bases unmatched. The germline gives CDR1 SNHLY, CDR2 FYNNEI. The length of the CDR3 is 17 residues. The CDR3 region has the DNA TGTGCCAGCAGTGTCCCGGGACAGGGGCGTCCTAACTATGGCTACACCTTC. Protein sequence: CASSVPGQGRPNYGYTF.

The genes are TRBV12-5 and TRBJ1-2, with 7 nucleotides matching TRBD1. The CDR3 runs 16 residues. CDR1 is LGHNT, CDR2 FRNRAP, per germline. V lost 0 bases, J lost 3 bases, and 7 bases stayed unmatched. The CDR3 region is CASGLVPRQGDYGYTF. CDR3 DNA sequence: TGTGCTAGTGGTTTGGTCCCTAGACAGGGTGACTATGGCTACACCTTC.

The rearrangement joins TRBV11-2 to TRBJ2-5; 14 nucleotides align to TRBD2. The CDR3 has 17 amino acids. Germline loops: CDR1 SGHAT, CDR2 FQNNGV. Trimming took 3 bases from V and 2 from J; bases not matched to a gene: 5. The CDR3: CASSLTSGGAWQETQYF. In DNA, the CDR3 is TGTGCCAGCAGCTTGACTAGCGGGGGGGCCTGGCAAGAGACCCAGTACTTC.

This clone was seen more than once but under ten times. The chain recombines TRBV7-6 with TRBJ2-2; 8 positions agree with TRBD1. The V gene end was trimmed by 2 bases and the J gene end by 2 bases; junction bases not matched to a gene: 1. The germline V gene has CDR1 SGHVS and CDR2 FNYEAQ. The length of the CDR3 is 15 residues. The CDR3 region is CASSLSGGNTGELFF. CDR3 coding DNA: TGTGCCAGCAGCTTATCAGGGGGCAACACCGGGGAGCTGTTTTTT.

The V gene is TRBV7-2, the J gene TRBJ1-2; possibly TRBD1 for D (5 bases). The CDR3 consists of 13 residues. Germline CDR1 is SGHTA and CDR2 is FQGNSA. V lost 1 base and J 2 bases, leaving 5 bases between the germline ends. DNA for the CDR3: TGTGCCAGCAGCTTAGGACAGAACTATGGCTACACCTTC. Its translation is CASSLGQNYGYTF. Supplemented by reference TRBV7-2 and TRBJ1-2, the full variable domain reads GAGVSQSPSNKVTEKGKDVELRCDPISGHTALYWYRQSLGQGLEFLIYFQGNSAPDKSGLPSDRFSAERTGGSVSTLTIQRTQQEDSAVYLCASSLGQNYGYTFGSGTRLTVV.

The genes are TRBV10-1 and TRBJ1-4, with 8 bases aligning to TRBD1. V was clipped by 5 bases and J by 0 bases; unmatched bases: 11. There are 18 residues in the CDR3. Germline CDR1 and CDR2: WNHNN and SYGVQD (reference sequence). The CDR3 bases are TGCGCCAGCAGTTTCCCGGGACAGGAACCCCCAACTAATGAAAAACTGTTTTTT. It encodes CASSFPGQEPPTNEKLFF.

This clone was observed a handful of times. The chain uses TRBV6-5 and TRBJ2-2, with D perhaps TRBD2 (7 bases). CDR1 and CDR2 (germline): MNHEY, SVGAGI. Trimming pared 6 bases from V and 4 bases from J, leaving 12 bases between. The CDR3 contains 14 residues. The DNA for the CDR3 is TGTGCCAGCAGCCGGGGGGCGGGCACCGGGGAGCTGTTTTTT. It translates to CASSRGAGTGELFF.

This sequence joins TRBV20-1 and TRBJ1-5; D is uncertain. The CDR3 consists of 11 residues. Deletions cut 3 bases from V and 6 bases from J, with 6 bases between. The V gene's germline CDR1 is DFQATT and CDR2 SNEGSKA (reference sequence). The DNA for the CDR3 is TGCAGTGCTAGCGGAGGTCAGCCCCAGCATTTT. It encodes CSASGGQPQHF.

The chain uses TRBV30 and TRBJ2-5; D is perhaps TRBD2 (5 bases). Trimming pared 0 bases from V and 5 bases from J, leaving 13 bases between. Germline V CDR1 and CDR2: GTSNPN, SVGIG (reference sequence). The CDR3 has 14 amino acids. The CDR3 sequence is CAWSVGSYGETQYF. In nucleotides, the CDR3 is TGTGCCTGGAGTGTAGGGAGTTATGGGGAGACCCAGTACTTC.

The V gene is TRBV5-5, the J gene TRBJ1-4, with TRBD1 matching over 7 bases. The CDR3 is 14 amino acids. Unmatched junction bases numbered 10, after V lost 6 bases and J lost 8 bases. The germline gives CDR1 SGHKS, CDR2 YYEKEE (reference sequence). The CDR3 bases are TGTGCCAGCAAACTACAGGGGAGCTCGGAAAAACTGTTTTTT. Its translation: CASKLQGSSEKLFF.

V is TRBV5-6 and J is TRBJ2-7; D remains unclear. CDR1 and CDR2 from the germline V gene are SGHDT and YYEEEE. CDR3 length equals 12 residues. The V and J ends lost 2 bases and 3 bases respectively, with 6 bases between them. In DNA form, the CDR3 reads TGTGCCAGCAGCTTACAATTCTACGAGCAGTACTTC. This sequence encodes CASSLQFYEQYF.

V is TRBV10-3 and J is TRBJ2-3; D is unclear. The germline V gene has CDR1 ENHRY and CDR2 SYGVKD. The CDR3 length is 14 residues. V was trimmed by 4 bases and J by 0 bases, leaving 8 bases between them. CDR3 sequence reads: CAISVTKSTDTQYF. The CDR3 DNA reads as TGTGCCATCAGTGTAACAAAGAGCACAGATACGCAGTATTTT.

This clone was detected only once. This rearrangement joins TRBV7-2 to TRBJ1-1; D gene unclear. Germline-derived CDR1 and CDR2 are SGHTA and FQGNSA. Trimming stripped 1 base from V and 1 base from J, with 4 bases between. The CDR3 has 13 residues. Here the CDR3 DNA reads TGTGCCAGCAGCTTAGAGCAGAACACTGAAGCTTTCTTT. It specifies CASSLEQNTEAFF.

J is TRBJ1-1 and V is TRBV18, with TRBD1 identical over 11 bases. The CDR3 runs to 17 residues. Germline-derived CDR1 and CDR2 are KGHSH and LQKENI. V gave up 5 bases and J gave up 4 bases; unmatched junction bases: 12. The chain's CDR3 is CASSTLGQGASGTEAFF. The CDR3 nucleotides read TGTGCCAGCTCAACATTAGGACAGGGGGCTTCGGGCACTGAAGCTTTCTTT.

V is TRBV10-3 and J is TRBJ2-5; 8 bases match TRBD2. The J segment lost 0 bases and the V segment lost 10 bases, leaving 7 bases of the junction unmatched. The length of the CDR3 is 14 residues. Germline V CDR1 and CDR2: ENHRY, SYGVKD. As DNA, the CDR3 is TGTGCCAGTACGGGGGGGGGCAACCAAGAGACCCAGTACTTC. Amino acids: CASTGGGNQETQYF.

The chain's CDR3 is CASSSPGSNQPQHF. The CDR3 DNA is TGTGCCAGCAGTTCCCCCGGTAGCAATCAGCCCCAGCATTTT. The genes are TRBV6-5 and TRBJ1-5; D uncertain. Germline CDR1 reads MNHEY; CDR2 reads SVGAGI. The CDR3 extends over 14 amino acids. Trimming cost V 4 bases and J 0 bases, with 7 bases left between them.

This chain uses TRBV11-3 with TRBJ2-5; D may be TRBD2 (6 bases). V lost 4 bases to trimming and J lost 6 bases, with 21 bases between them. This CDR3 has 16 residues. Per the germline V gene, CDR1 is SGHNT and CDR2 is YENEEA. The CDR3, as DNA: TGTGCCAGCAGCTCGCCCCGGGAGCCGCAGTATAAGACCCAGTACTTC. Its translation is CASSSPREPQYKTQYF.

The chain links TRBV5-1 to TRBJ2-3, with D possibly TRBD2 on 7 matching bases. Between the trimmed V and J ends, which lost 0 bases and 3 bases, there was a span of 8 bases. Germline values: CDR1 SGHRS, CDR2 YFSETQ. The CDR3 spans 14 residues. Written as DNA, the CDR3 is TGCGCCAGCAGCTTGGAGGGGGGGACAGATACGCAGTATTTT. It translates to CASSLEGGTDTQYF.

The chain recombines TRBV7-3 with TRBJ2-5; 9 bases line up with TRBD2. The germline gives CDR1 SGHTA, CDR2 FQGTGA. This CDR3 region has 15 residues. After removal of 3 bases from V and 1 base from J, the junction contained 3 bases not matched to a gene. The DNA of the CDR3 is TGTGCCAGCAGCTTTAGCGGGGGCTTCCAAGAGACCCAGTACTTC. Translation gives CASSFSGGFQETQYF.

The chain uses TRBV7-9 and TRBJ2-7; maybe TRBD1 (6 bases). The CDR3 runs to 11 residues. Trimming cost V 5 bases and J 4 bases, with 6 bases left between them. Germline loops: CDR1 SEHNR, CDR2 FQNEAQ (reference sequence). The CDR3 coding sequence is TGTGCCAGCAGCAGGGGGTACGAGCAGTACTTC. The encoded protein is CASSRGYEQYF.